A single sample gave rise to the 18 T cell receptor beta chains below, sequenced in a study of cytomegalovirus exposure and HLA in healthy donors. Some clones are missing from TCRdb's copy, which holds only in-frame ones; the method was immunoSEQ multiplex PCR. The sample records some 45,000 clones, roughly 94% being singletons. The sequenced material came from PBMCs. These receptor sequences come from a woman aged 18-29 years in good health and CMV-seropositive.

V usage is TRBV30 and J usage is TRBJ1-1, with D possibly being TRBD1 (5 bases). Germline V lookup: CDR1 GTSNPN, CDR2 SVGIG (reference sequence). The CDR3 runs to 13 residues. The V end lost 3 bases, the J end lost 5 bases, and 13 bases lay between the germline ends. CDR3 in DNA: TGTGCCTGGAGCCCCAGGGTTGATACTGAAGCTTTCTTT. Its translation: CAWSPRVDTEAFF.

The chain has TRBV4-3 and TRBJ2-3; D unclear. Germline V gives CDR1 LGHNA, CDR2 YSLEER. V lost 0 bases and J lost 0, with 7 bases in between. The CDR3 covers 15 residues. CDR3 nucleotides: TGCGCCAGCAGCCAAGATTCGGTCAGCACAGATACGCAGTATTTT. Amino acids: CASSQDSVSTDTQYF.

The chain is built from TRBV29-1 and TRBJ1-1; D is uncertain. Germline V gene lookup returns CDR1 SQVTM and CDR2 ANQGSEA. This CDR3 comprises 14 residues. The germline V and J ends were trimmed by 4 bases and 4 bases, with 16 bases remaining between them. In DNA form, the CDR3 reads TGCAGCGTTGTGGGCTCGGGGTGGATCACTGAAGCTTTCTTT. Its protein product is CSVVGSGWITEAFF.

The J gene is TRBJ2-1, the V gene TRBV28; tentative D call: TRBD2 (6 bases). This CDR3 has 15 residues. V was trimmed by 6 bases and J by 0 bases, leaving 12 bases between them. Germline V gene lookup returns CDR1 MDHEN and CDR2 SYDVKM. Here the CDR3 DNA reads TGTGCCAGCAGACTACGCGGGGTCTCCTACAATGAGCAGTTCTTC. It yields the protein CASRLRGVSYNEQFF.

The rearrangement joins TRBV7-3 to TRBJ2-7; 7 bases match TRBD1. CDR1 is SGHTA and CDR2 is FQGTGA in the germline V gene. V trimming: 2 bases; J trimming: 3 bases; junction bases outside the gene matches: 7. The CDR3 contains 15 residues. CDR3 coding DNA: TGTGCCAGCAGCTTAGACAGGGTTCGGGGCTACGAGCAGTACTTC. Protein sequence: CASSLDRVRGYEQYF.

This rearrangement joins TRBV6-5 to TRBJ1-2; the match to TRBD1 covers 9 bases. Germline V gives CDR1 MNHEY, CDR2 SVGAGI. This CDR3 is 13 amino acids long. After removal of 5 bases from V and 6 bases from J, the junction contained 4 bases not matched to a gene. This CDR3 reads CASSPQGADGYTF. Written as DNA, the CDR3 is TGTGCCAGCAGTCCACAGGGGGCAGATGGCTACACCTTC.

This chain connects TRBV27 to TRBJ2-7; the D is unclear. Trimming took 5 bases from V and 7 from J, leaving 9 bases between them. Germline V gene sequence: CDR1 MNHEY, CDR2 SMNVEV (reference sequence). This CDR3 has 11 residues. The DNA of the CDR3 is TGTGCCAGCAGTACCCTACAGGAGCAGTACTTC. Translation gives CASSTLQEQYF.

This clone was counted only a few times. This chain joins TRBV9 and TRBJ1-5, with D perhaps TRBD1 (6 bases). Germline CDR1 is SGDLS and CDR2 is YYNGEE. The CDR3 runs to 15 residues. The V end lost 0 bases, the J end lost 2 bases, and 9 bases lay between the germline ends. CDR3 in amino acids: CASSVGAGGNQPQHF. The DNA for the CDR3 is TGTGCCAGCAGCGTAGGGGCAGGGGGCAATCAGCCCCAGCATTTT.

The rearrangement uses TRBV14 and TRBJ1-1, with TRBD1 matching over 7 bases. This CDR3 has 14 residues. V was pared by 3 bases and J by 4 bases, with 5 bases of the junction left unmatched. Germline assignment: CDR1 SGHDN and CDR2 FVKESK. The DNA for the CDR3 is TGTGCCAGCAGCCAGGTAGCAGGGGGCACTGAAGCTTTCTTT. Residues: CASSQVAGGTEAFF.

The chain combines TRBV5-4 with TRBJ2-1; D is perhaps TRBD1 (6 bases). The CDR3 extends over 15 amino acids. Germline CDR1 SGHNT, CDR2 YYREEE (reference sequence). V lost 5 bases and J 4 bases, leaving 16 bases between the germline ends. This CDR3 reads CASRPPGQTYNEQFF. CDR3 nucleotide sequence: TGTGCCAGCAGACCCCCAGGACAGACGTACAATGAGCAGTTCTTC.

The gene calls are TRBV5-4 and TRBJ2-1, with 9 bases that match TRBD2. Germline V CDR1 and CDR2: SGHNT, YYREEE (reference sequence). Unmatched junction bases numbered 5, after V lost 1 base and J lost 3 bases. This CDR3 region has 16 residues. CDR3 nucleotides: TGTGCCAGCAGCTTGACTAGCGGGCGTCTCTACAATGAGCAGTTCTTC. Residues: CASSLTSGRLYNEQFF.

The chain has TRBV23-1 and TRBJ1-6; 9 bases map to TRBD1. TRBV23-1 is annotated as an ORF whose role is uncertain. CDR3 length: 20 amino acids. Trimming took 0 bases from V and 4 from J; bases not matched to a gene: 13. CDR3 DNA: TGCGCCAGCAGTCAATCTGGCGGGACAGGGACCTTATTTTATAATTCACCCCTCCACTTT. This codes for CASSQSGGTGTLFYNSPLHF.

The chain is built from TRBV28 and TRBJ1-5, with TRBD1 matching 12 bases. The V gene end was trimmed by 2 bases and the J gene end by 6 bases; junction bases not matched to a gene: 8. CDR1 is MDHEN and CDR2 is SYDVKM in the germline V gene. This CDR3 has 17 amino acids. CDR3 DNA sequence: TGTGCCAGCAGTTTACCGGGGGACAGGGGGCCTCGTCAGCCCCAGCATTTT. Its protein product is CASSLPGDRGPRQPQHF.

The rearrangement uses TRBV18 and TRBJ2-7; 15 nucleotides agree with TRBD2. The CDR3 is made up of 15 amino acids. V shed 2 bases and J 6 bases; nucleotides not matched to a gene: 2. The germline V gene has CDR1 KGHSH and CDR2 LQKENI. The CDR3 DNA sequence: TGTGCCAGCTCACCAGGACTAGCGGGAGGGCCCGAGCAGTACTTC. This encodes CASSPGLAGGPEQYF.

This chain connects TRBV28 to TRBJ2-7; 8 positions match TRBD2. This CDR3 has 13 amino acids. With 6 bases clipped from V and 5 bases from J, the junction kept 6 bases outside the gene matches. The germline gives CDR1 MDHEN, CDR2 SYDVKM. CDR3 loop: CASRPVGGDEQYF. As DNA, the CDR3 is TGTGCCAGCAGGCCGGTCGGGGGGGACGAGCAGTACTTC.

The chain couples TRBV5-6 to TRBJ2-4; D possibly corresponds to TRBD2 (5 bases). This CDR3 has 16 amino acids. Germline V gene sequence: CDR1 SGHDT, CDR2 YYEEEE. V was pared by 1 base and J by 0 bases, with 11 bases between. CDR3 amino acids: CASSLSGGLAKNIQYF. The CDR3 DNA reads as TGTGCCAGCAGCTTGTCTGGCGGACTAGCCAAAAACATTCAGTACTTC.

This chain uses TRBV7-2 with TRBJ2-7, with 8 nucleotides matching TRBD1. Germline CDR1 reads SGHTA; CDR2 reads FQGNSA. The trim removed 5 bases at V and 2 bases at J, leaving 5 bases unmatched. The CDR3 has 14 residues. The CDR3 nucleotides read TGTGCCAGCAGCCTGGACAGGGTCACCTACGAGCAGTACTTC. It yields the protein CASSLDRVTYEQYF.

V gene TRBV7-3 combines with J gene TRBJ2-1; 8 bases line up with TRBD1. The CDR3 runs 14 residues. Germline-derived CDR1 and CDR2 are SGHTA and FQGTGA. With V trimmed by 5 bases and J by 7 bases, 7 bases remained unmatched. DNA of the CDR3: TGTGCCAGCAGCCTGCGTCGACAGGGGAATGAGCAGTTCTTC. This sequence encodes CASSLRRQGNEQFF.